The present TCR beta chain was sequenced within a study of cytomegalovirus exposure and HLA in healthy donors. Amplification used 60 Vbeta primers and 13 Jbeta primers. Assay used: immunoSEQ multiplex PCR; TCRdb lists only in-frame clones, some missing. The sample contains 150,000 to 170,000 clones, around 70% of which appear only once. Details on this clone: What it binds is not known.

General study findings and limits: Most likely, a cluster of highly shared sequence variants arose as a sequencing artifact.

The TCR comes from a man younger than 40 in good health and CMV-seronegative. The material sequenced was PBMCs.

CDR3 loop: CASGTYNEQFF. CDR3 nucleotide sequence: TGTGCCTCAGGGACCTACAATGAGCAGTTCTTC. The rearrangement links TRBV7-2 to TRBJ2-1; a weak D match, TRBD1 (5 bases). Deletions cut 11 bases from V and 2 bases from J, with 7 bases between. Germline CDR1 and CDR2: SGHTA and FQGNSA. There are 11 residues in the CDR3.